Sequencing of this TCR beta chain was carried out in a study of blood T cell repertoires in COVID-19. Overall study context: Sources were T cells, B-cell-depleted T cells, or PBMCs; the material itself was cDNA or gDNA.

Profiled with immunoSEQ multiplex PCR; TCRdb holds only in-frame clones, not every one. This table has about 120,000 clones, 80% to 90% appearing once. Sequencing was performed on peripheral blood. The clonotype comes from a man aged 70-80 years with active or convalescent COVID-19.

CDR3 DNA sequence: TGTGCCAGCAGTACAGGGTCGGCAACTAATGAAAAACTGTTTTTT. Amino acids: CASSTGSATNEKLFF. The genes are TRBV6-5 and TRBJ1-4; a possible D gene is TRBD1 (6 bases). The CDR3 length is 15 residues. The germline V gene has CDR1 MNHEY and CDR2 SVGAGI. V was pared by 5 bases and J by 0 bases, with 10 bases between.